The 21 T cell receptor beta chains listed next were all sequenced from one sample in a study of OX40 agonist ivuxolimab in advanced cancers. Generated by immunoSEQ multiplex PCR, the TCRdb table keeps only in-frame clones and is missing some. The sample records some 79,000 clones, 88% being singletons. The sample in question was CD4+ or CD8+ T cells sorted from blood, obtained in a trial of the OX40 agonist ivuxolimab. The receptors originated from an adult with an advanced solid tumor such as melanoma, head and neck, liver or kidney cancer.

The chain is built from TRBV21-1 and TRBJ2-7; whether TRBD2, the table's D call, matches the DNA was not checked. TRBV21-1 constitutes a pseudogene. This CDR3 contains 21 residues. CDR3 amino acids: CASSKVIGCGEGEQSSYEQYF. The CDR3 nucleotides are TGTGCCAGCAGCAAAGTTATCGGGTGCGGGGAGGGCGAACAGAGCTCCTACGAGCAGTACTTC.

The chain employs TRBV7-7 and TRBJ2-3; TRBD2 is a possible D gene (6 bases). This CDR3 has 13 amino acids. Germline V gene sequence: CDR1 SSHAT, CDR2 FNYEAQ (reference sequence). DNA for the CDR3: TGTGCTAGTTCGGCGGGAACCACAGATACGCAGTATTTT. Its translation: CASSAGTTDTQYF.

This clone was seen only a few times. The V gene is TRBV6-1, the J gene TRBJ1-5; 9 positions agree with TRBD1. V lost 0 bases to trimming and J lost 9 bases; unmatched junction nucleotides: 3. This CDR3 region has 14 residues. The V gene's germline CDR1 is MNHNS and CDR2 SASEGT. CDR3 loop: CASSEAGTGRPQHF. CDR3 nucleotides: TGTGCCAGCAGTGAAGCGGGGACAGGGCGGCCCCAGCATTTT.

The chain links TRBV7-8 to TRBJ2-1; D perhaps matches TRBD2 (5 bases). Germline CDR1 is SGHVS and CDR2 is FQNEAQ. The V end was cut by 0 bases, the J end by 0 bases, with 12 bases between. The CDR3 sequence is 17 residues long. The CDR3 bases are TGTGCCAGCAGCTTAGCGCTAGCCACTAGCTCCTACAATGAGCAGTTCTTC. It yields the protein CASSLALATSSYNEQFF.

In this sample, this clone turned up once. J is TRBJ2-4 and V is TRBV6-1, with D perhaps matching TRBD2 (5 bases). CDR1 is MNHNS and CDR2 is SASEGT in the germline V gene. V was clipped by 2 bases and J by 5 bases, with 10 bases between them. The CDR3 length is 14 residues. The CDR3 sequence is CASSERGIQNIQYF. The CDR3 bases are TGTGCCAGCAGTGAACGAGGGATCCAAAACATTCAGTACTTC.

The chain links TRBV5-1 to TRBJ1-4; TRBD1 might be the D (5 bases). This CDR3 has 14 amino acids. V was pared by 5 bases and J by 2 bases, with 10 bases between. Looked up from germline, CDR1 is SGHRS and CDR2 is YFSETQ. CDR3 DNA: TGCGCCAGCAGAGCAGGGTTGACTAATGAAAAACTGTTTTTT. This sequence encodes CASRAGLTNEKLFF.

The CDR3 DNA follows: TGCGCCAGCAGCCGGGGGGACAGCTATGGCTACACCTTC. Its protein is CASSRGDSYGYTF. The V and J genes are TRBV5-1 and TRBJ1-2, with TRBD1 identical over 7 bases. The CDR3 runs to 13 residues. The germline gives CDR1 SGHRS, CDR2 YFSETQ. Trimming cost V 4 bases and J 4 bases; bases outside gene matches: 4.

This chain links TRBV4-1 with TRBJ1-2, with D perhaps TRBD1 (5 bases). Germline V CDR1 and CDR2: MGHRA, YSYEKL. This CDR3 spans 16 amino acids. The ends were cut back, 0 bases at V and 0 bases at J, with 11 bases in the middle. The CDR3 here is CASSQDVRGANYGYTF. CDR3 DNA sequence: TGCGCCAGCAGCCAAGATGTAAGGGGAGCTAACTATGGCTACACCTTC.

This clone has a single count. CDR3 protein: CASTRSGRARSYEQYF. CDR3 nucleotides: TGCGCCAGCACCCGTAGCGGGAGGGCCCGCTCCTACGAGCAGTACTTC. The rearrangement uses TRBV10-1 and TRBJ2-7, with 11 bases lining up with TRBD2. Germline V gene sequence: CDR1 WNHNN, CDR2 SYGVQD (reference sequence). The CDR3 sequence is 16 residues long. V lost 7 bases, J lost 0 bases, and 8 bases stayed unmatched.

This clone occurred once. The chain employs TRBV5-4 and TRBJ2-3; 7 nucleotides align to TRBD2. With 4 bases clipped from V and 0 bases from J, the junction kept 5 bases outside the gene matches. The CDR3 runs to 15 residues. The germline CDR1 and CDR2 sequences are SGHNT and YYREEE (reference sequence). CDR3: CASSIAGSSTDTQYF. Here the CDR3 DNA reads TGTGCCAGCAGCATAGCGGGTTCTAGCACAGATACGCAGTATTTT.

This chain connects TRBV10-2 to TRBJ2-7, with 13 nucleotides matching TRBD2. Unmatched junction bases numbered 1, after V lost 4 bases and J lost 4 bases. This CDR3 has 14 residues. The germline CDR1 and CDR2 sequences are WSHSY and SAAADI. The CDR3 DNA follows: TGCGCCAGCAGTGGGACTAGCGGGAGTTACGAGCAGTACTTC. Translated, it gives CASSGTSGSYEQYF.

In DNA form, the CDR3 reads TGTGCCAGCAGTTTCCCGGGAGGGAACGAAAAACTGTTTTTT. Its translation is CASSFPGGNEKLFF. The rearrangement joins TRBV6-6 to TRBJ1-4; unclear D gene. Germline V lookup: CDR1 MNHNY, CDR2 SVGAGI (reference sequence). Trimming shortened V by 4 bases and J by 8 bases, and 14 bases separated the two germline ends. This CDR3 region has 14 residues.

This sequence joins TRBV6-6 and TRBJ2-3; D may correspond to TRBD1 or TRBD2 (5 bases each). Germline values: CDR1 MNHNY, CDR2 SVGAGI (reference sequence). The CDR3 runs 14 residues. Trimming took 0 bases from V and 6 from J, leaving 10 bases between them. The CDR3 nucleotides read TGTGCCAGCAGTTACTCCCCGGGGCAGGATACGCAGTATTTT. It codes for CASSYSPGQDTQYF.

This clone appeared a few times. The chain uses TRBV5-1 and TRBJ2-1, with 11 nucleotides matching TRBD1. V trimming: 4 bases; J trimming: 7 bases; junction bases outside the gene matches: 4. Germline assignment: CDR1 SGHRS and CDR2 YFSETQ. The CDR3 totals 14 residues. The chain's CDR3 is CASSPGQGANEQFF. CDR3 bases: TGCGCCAGCAGCCCAGGACAGGGGGCTAATGAGCAGTTCTTC.

The rearrangement joins TRBV5-1 to TRBJ1-1; 10 bases agree with TRBD1. The CDR3 consists of 15 residues. V trimming: 4 bases; J trimming: 7 bases; junction bases outside the gene matches: 10. CDR1 is SGHRS and CDR2 is YFSETQ in the germline V gene. CDR3 bases: TGCGCCAGCAGCCCAGGCCGGACAGGGGGTGTTGAAGCTTTCTTT. Its translation is CASSPGRTGGVEAFF.

V gene TRBV19 combines with J gene TRBJ2-4; D is uncertain. Looked up from germline, CDR1 is LNHDA and CDR2 is SQIVND (reference sequence). V lost 7 bases and J lost 6, with 19 bases in between. The CDR3 is 15 residues long. CDR3 sequence (DNA): TGTGCCAGTACCGATACAGTGCCCGGCCTAAACATTCAGTACTTC. Amino acid sequence: CASTDTVPGLNIQYF.

This clone occurred a few times. The V call is TRBV21-1, the J call TRBJ2-7; the table's D call TRBD1 went unverified against the DNA. TRBV21-1 is an annotated pseudogene. The CDR3 loop spans 16 amino acids. The CDR3 here is CASTRSPRGFTYEQYF. The CDR3 DNA sequence: TGTGCCAGCACCCGGTCACCAAGGGGTTTTACCTACGAGCAGTACTTC.

The gene calls are TRBV21-1 and TRBJ2-3; no check of the table's D call, TRBD1, against the DNA was made. TRBV21-1 is a pseudogene. The CDR3 contains 18 residues. DNA of the CDR3: TGTGCCAGCAGCAAAGTGCGGCCAGGGGGCGTACAAACAGATACGCAGTATTTT. Residues: CASSKVRPGGVQTDTQYF.

V is TRBV11-2 and J is TRBJ2-3; 16 bases match TRBD2. The CDR3 runs 16 residues. Trimming took 5 bases from V and 11 from J; bases not matched to a gene: 10. Germline CDR1 SGHAT, CDR2 FQNNGV. CDR3 region: CASSSGTSGRAEGQYF. The CDR3 bases are TGTGCCAGCAGCAGCGGGACTAGCGGGAGGGCTGAGGGGCAGTATTTT.

The rearrangement links TRBV15 to TRBJ1-3; a possible D gene is TRBD1 (5 bases). V was trimmed by 1 base and J by 9 bases, leaving 16 bases between them. In germline, CDR1 is LNHNV, CDR2 YYDKDF (reference sequence). This CDR3 has 15 amino acids. This CDR3 is CATSRGGTEPTTIYF. Written as DNA, the CDR3 is TGTGCCACCAGCAGAGGGGGGACGGAACCCACCACCATATATTTT.

This chain joins TRBV5-1 and TRBJ2-1; tentative D call: TRBD2 (5 bases). With 7 bases removed from V and 9 bases from J, the gap between germline ends came to 20 bases. Germline CDR1 SGHRS, CDR2 YFSETQ. The CDR3 sequence is 14 residues long. In DNA form, the CDR3 reads TGCGCCAGCTCTCCGGGAAAATCGGTGGGTGAGCAGTTCTTC. Residues: CASSPGKSVGEQFF.